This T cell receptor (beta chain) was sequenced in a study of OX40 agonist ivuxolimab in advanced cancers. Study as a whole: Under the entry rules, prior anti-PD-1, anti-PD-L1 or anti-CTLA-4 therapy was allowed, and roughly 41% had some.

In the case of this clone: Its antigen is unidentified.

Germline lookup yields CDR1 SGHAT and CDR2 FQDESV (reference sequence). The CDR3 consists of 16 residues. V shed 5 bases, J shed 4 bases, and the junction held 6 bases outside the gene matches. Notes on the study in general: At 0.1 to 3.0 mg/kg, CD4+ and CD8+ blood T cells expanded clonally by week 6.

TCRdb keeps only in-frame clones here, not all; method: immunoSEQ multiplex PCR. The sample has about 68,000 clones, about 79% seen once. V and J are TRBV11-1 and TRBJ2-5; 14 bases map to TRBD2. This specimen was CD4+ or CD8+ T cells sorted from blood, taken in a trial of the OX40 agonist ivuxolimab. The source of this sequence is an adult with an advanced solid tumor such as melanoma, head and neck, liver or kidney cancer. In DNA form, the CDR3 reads TGTGCCAGCAGCCAGACTAGCGGGAGGGCCGGAGAGACCCAGTACTTC. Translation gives CASSQTSGRAGETQYF.